This T cell receptor beta chain was sequenced for a study of CD8 T cells in ankylosing spondylitis. Whole-study findings and limits: Disease-linked clones bore a CD8+ phenotype and were relatively rare in peripheral blood. Disease-linked clones were reportedly significantly enriched in matched ankylosing spondylitis synovial fluid.

Germline CDR1 LGHDT, CDR2 YNNKEL (reference sequence). The J segment lost 2 bases and the V segment lost 3 bases, leaving 3 bases of the junction unmatched. CDR3 length: 17 amino acids. Notes on this clonotype: The target antigen is unknown.

TCRdb reprocessed the 5' RACE reads via MiXCR and lists one record per CDR3 protein. Counted here are about 400,000 distinct CDR3 sequences, about 20% occurring once; the ten biggest clones make up over 10%. The TCR comes from a male donor with ankylosing spondylitis or in good health (not recorded which). Sequenced: blood, either unsorted or a sorted T cell fraction (not recorded which). The V call is TRBV3-1, the J call TRBJ2-3; 15 nucleotides match TRBD2. This CDR3 is CASSQGTSGGPTDTQYF. CDR3 in DNA: TGTGCCAGCAGCCAGGGGACTAGCGGGGGGCCCACAGATACGCAGTATTTT.